This TCR beta chain comes out of a study of early T cells in non-severe SARS-CoV-2 infection. This clonotype was counted between two and nine times. Germline V gives CDR1 SGHRS, CDR2 YFSETQ. The CDR3 has 15 residues. V trimming: 1 base; J trimming: 5 bases; junction bases outside the gene matches: 9. TCRdb processed the 5' RACE reads anew with MiXCR; each CDR3 protein has one entry. Among approximately 74,000 distinct CDR3 sequences listed, roughly 13% were seen once. The chain joins TRBV5-1 to TRBJ2-7, with 7 bases lining up with TRBD2. This TCR derives from an adult who was a healthcare worker with PCR-confirmed SARS-CoV-2 infection or an uninfected control (not recorded which). Sequencing input: whole blood. CDR3 nucleotide sequence: TGCGCCAGCAGCTTGTTGCGCGGGGGAATGGACGAGCAGTACTTC. Translated: CASSLLRGGMDEQYF.